This TCR beta chain was profiled in a study of CD8+ T cells in alopecia areata. The CDR3 extends over 14 amino acids. Germline loops: CDR1 SGHRS, CDR2 YFSETQ. V lost 0 bases to trimming and J lost 7 bases, with 10 bases between them. TCR sequencing used cDNA made by reverse transcription of extracted RNA. Sequencing used immunoSEQ multiplex PCR; TCRdb keeps in-frame clones, though not all of them. The sample holds about 97,000 clones, 41% seen once. Input material: CD4+ T cells sorted from blood. The chain is built from TRBV5-1 and TRBJ1-4; no clear D. The source is a human donor with alopecia areata. The CDR3, as DNA: TGCGCCAGCAGCTTGGGCACCGAACGTGAAAAACTGTTTTTT. This translates into CASSLGTEREKLFF.